These 8 T cell receptor beta chains share one sample of origin, sequenced in a study of cytomegalovirus exposure and HLA in healthy donors. Sequencing was performed with immunoSEQ multiplex PCR; in TCRdb, only in-frame clones are kept and a portion is missing. This repertoire shows some 250,000 clones, approximately 86% found once; its top ten account for 1% to 1.5%. Sequenced sample: PBMCs. These receptors all come from a woman aged 25 to 39 in good health and CMV-seropositive.

This clone occurred once. The CDR3 is CASSGVAEQFF. The CDR3 DNA is TGTGCCAGCAGCGGTGTAGCGGAGCAGTTCTTC. The chain recombines TRBV9 with TRBJ2-1; TRBD2 might be the D (5 bases). The CDR3 is 11 residues long. Deletions cut 3 bases from V and 10 bases from J, with 8 bases between. Germline CDR1 SGDLS, CDR2 YYNGEE.

This chain connects TRBV6-1 to TRBJ2-3; 9 nucleotides match TRBD1. Germline trimming cut 4 bases from V and 11 bases from J; bases unmatched to any gene: 4. Germline V CDR1 and CDR2: MNHNS, SASEGT. This CDR3 region has 12 residues. The CDR3 reads CASSVRDREQYF. The CDR3 bases are TGTGCCAGCAGTGTCCGGGACAGGGAGCAGTATTTT.

This chain uses TRBV5-4 with TRBJ2-2; no reliable D call. The CDR3 covers 14 residues. Trimming stripped 4 bases from V and 3 bases from J, with 10 bases between. Germline V CDR1 and CDR2: SGHNT, YYREEE (reference sequence). In nucleotides, the CDR3 is TGTGCCAGCAGCCCAGGAATGGACACCGGGGAGCTGTTTTTT. Its protein is CASSPGMDTGELFF.

In this sample, this clone turned up a few times. The chain couples TRBV5-1 to TRBJ1-1; D unclear. Deletions cut 3 bases from V and 7 bases from J, with 10 bases between. From germline, CDR1 is SGHRS and CDR2 YFSETQ. This CDR3 is 12 amino acids long. The CDR3 here is CASSSTGVEAFF. The CDR3 nucleotides read TGCGCCAGCAGCTCTACCGGGGTTGAAGCTTTCTTT. Drawing the rest from reference TRBV5-1 and TRBJ1-1, the complete variable domain is KAGVTQTPRYLIKTRGQQVTLSCSPISGHRSVSWYQQTPGQGLQFLFEYFSETQRNKGNFPGRFSGRQFSNSRSEMNVSTLELGDSALYLCASSSTGVEAFFGQGTRLTVV.

In DNA, the CDR3 is TGTGCCAGCAGCCAAGCCGGGACAGCGAATCAGCCCCAGCATTTT. As protein: CASSQAGTANQPQHF. This chain links TRBV7-2 with TRBJ1-5; TRBD1 matches at 7 bases. Trimming at V came to 5 bases and at J to 4 bases, leaving 8 bases not matched to a gene. Germline V gives CDR1 SGHTA, CDR2 FQGNSA. The CDR3 sequence is 15 residues long. The variable domain in full, with the rest retrieved from reference TRBV7-2 and TRBJ1-5, is GAGVSQSPSNKVTEKGKDVELRCDPISGHTALYWYRQSLGQGLEFLIYFQGNSAPDKSGLPSDRFSAERTGGSVSTLTIQRTQQEDSAVYLCASSQAGTANQPQHFGDGTRLSIL.

This clone has only a few counts. The chain carries TRBV6-1 and TRBJ2-3, with 7 bases that match TRBD2. Unmatched junction bases numbered 9, after V lost 2 bases and J lost 4 bases. The germline V gene encodes CDR1 MNHNS and CDR2 SASEGT. The CDR3 covers 16 residues. CDR3 in DNA: TGTGCCAGCAGTGAATCCGGGGGGAGAGGGTCAGATACGCAGTATTTT. Protein sequence: CASSESGGRGSDTQYF.

The genes are TRBV7-6 and TRBJ2-2, with a weak D call TRBD2 (5 bases). This CDR3 region has 13 residues. Germline V gene lookup returns CDR1 SGHVS and CDR2 FNYEAQ. V was pared by 5 bases and J by 6 bases, with 10 bases between. DNA of the CDR3: TGTGCCAGCAGCCAAGGGAGATCCGGGGAGCTGTTTTTT. Protein sequence: CASSQGRSGELFF. Looking up the rest from reference TRBV7-6 and TRBJ2-2 gives the full variable domain: GAGVSQSPRYKVTKRGQDVALRCDPISGHVSLYWYRQALGQGPEFLTYFNYEAQQDKSGLPNDRFSAERPEGSISTLTIQRTEQRDSAMYRCASSQGRSGELFFGEGSRLTVL.

This chain connects TRBV5-1 to TRBJ1-4; the D gene is possibly TRBD1 (6 bases). CDR3 length: 14 amino acids. Germline V gene data show CDR1 as SGHRS and CDR2 as YFSETQ. V lost 4 bases, J lost 7 bases, and 14 bases lay in between. DNA for the CDR3: TGCGCCAGCAGCCCCCTTGTCAGGGGTGAAAAACTGTTTTTT. This translates into CASSPLVRGEKLFF.